The 16 T cell receptor beta chains below all came from one sample that was sequenced in a study of cytomegalovirus exposure and HLA in healthy donors. With 60 Vbeta and 13 Jbeta primers, the PCR was carried out. Assay: immunoSEQ multiplex PCR; the TCRdb copy retains only in-frame clones and omits some. The profile shows fewer than 250,000 clones, around 76% of them singletons. The sequencing input was PBMCs. These receptors originate from a man aged 40-49 years in good health and CMV-seropositive.

The chain employs TRBV6-6 and TRBJ1-1, with 9 bases aligning to TRBD1. V trimming: 0 bases; J trimming: 1 base; junction bases outside the gene matches: 3. The CDR3 length is 16 residues. CDR1 and CDR2 from the germline V gene are MNHNY and SVGAGI (reference sequence). The CDR3 is CASSYSGTGPNTEAFF. CDR3 nucleotide sequence: TGTGCCAGCAGTTACTCGGGGACAGGGCCGAACACTGAAGCTTTCTTT.

This sequence joins TRBV4-2 and TRBJ2-3; D remains unclear. Germline CDR1 and CDR2: LGHNA and YNFKEQ. There are 14 residues in the CDR3. V was shortened by 1 base and J by 5 bases, with 10 bases between the two germline ends. This CDR3 is CASSQVPSKDTQYF. The CDR3 nucleotides read TGTGCCAGCAGCCAAGTCCCCTCTAAAGATACGCAGTATTTT.

The V gene is TRBV9, the J gene TRBJ2-4, with 13 bases lining up with TRBD2. This CDR3 spans 16 amino acids. V lost 3 bases, J lost 3 bases, and 3 bases stayed unmatched. Looked up from germline, CDR1 is SGDLS and CDR2 is YYNGEE. The CDR3 sequence: CASSGTSGSGKNIQYF. The CDR3 coding sequence is TGTGCCAGCAGCGGGACTAGCGGGAGTGGCAAAAACATTCAGTACTTC.

This sequence joins TRBV19 and TRBJ2-1, with TRBD1 matching over 7 bases. J lost 9 bases, V lost 5 bases, and 10 bases had no gene match. Germline V lookup: CDR1 LNHDA, CDR2 SQIVND (reference sequence). The CDR3 is made up of 14 amino acids. CDR3 amino acids: CASSDRVLWGEQFF. CDR3 sequence (DNA): TGTGCCAGTAGTGACAGGGTCCTCTGGGGTGAGCAGTTCTTC.

The V and J genes are TRBV10-3 and TRBJ2-5, with TRBD2 matching 10 bases. The CDR3 extends over 15 amino acids. Per the germline V gene, CDR1 is ENHRY and CDR2 is SYGVKD. Trimming at V came to 3 bases and at J to 0 bases, leaving 1 base not matched to a gene. The CDR3 sequence: CAISETSGNQETQYF. DNA of the CDR3: TGTGCCATCAGTGAAACTAGCGGGAACCAAGAGACCCAGTACTTC.

The gene calls are TRBV5-1 and TRBJ2-1, with 11 bases aligning to TRBD1. The V gene's germline CDR1 is SGHRS and CDR2 YFSETQ. The J segment lost 9 bases and the V segment lost 4 bases, leaving 12 bases of the junction unmatched. This CDR3 is 16 amino acids long. The CDR3 here is CASSAGVGTGGGEQFF. For the CDR3, the DNA is TGCGCCAGCAGCGCCGGCGTGGGGACAGGGGGTGGTGAGCAGTTCTTC. Looking up the rest from reference TRBV5-1 and TRBJ2-1 gives the full variable domain: KAGVTQTPRYLIKTRGQQVTLSCSPISGHRSVSWYQQTPGQGLQFLFEYFSETQRNKGNFPGRFSGRQFSNSRSEMNVSTLELGDSALYLCASSAGVGTGGGEQFFGPGTRLTVL.

The count of this clone is one. The genes are TRBV6-1 and TRBJ2-3; a weak D match, TRBD2 (5 bases). Looked up from germline, CDR1 is MNHNS and CDR2 is SASEGT. The V gene lost 2 bases and the J gene lost 4 bases, with 19 bases spanning the gap. This CDR3 has 17 residues. The CDR3 sequence is CASSELHPQAAPDTQYF. For the CDR3, the DNA is TGTGCCAGCAGTGAACTCCACCCTCAAGCGGCACCAGATACGCAGTATTTT.

The chain joins TRBV19 to TRBJ2-1, with TRBD1 as a possible D gene (6 bases). There are 15 residues in the CDR3. Trimming took off 7 bases at V and 2 bases at J, with 15 bases between the two ends. Germline CDR1 is LNHDA and CDR2 is SQIVND (reference sequence). DNA of the CDR3: TGTGCCAGTACGAGTCGGGACAAGGCCTACAATGAGCAGTTCTTC. Encoded protein: CASTSRDKAYNEQFF.

On this clone: A read error may produce the germline difference seen at one junction end. V usage is TRBV7-7 and J usage is TRBJ2-3; 14 bases are shared with TRBD2. CDR1 is SSHAT and CDR2 is FNYEAQ in the germline V gene (reference sequence). The CDR3 has 15 amino acids. CDR3 DNA sequence: TGTGCTAGCAGCCCGGGACTAGCGGGAGCAGATACGCAGTATTTT. Encoded protein: CASSPGLAGADTQYF.

This clone was detected only once. The rearrangement joins TRBV4-1 to TRBJ1-5; a weak D match, TRBD1 (5 bases). CDR3 length: 15 residues. CDR1 MGHRA and CDR2 YSYEKL come from the germline V gene. V lost 0 bases to trimming and J lost 3 bases, with 9 bases between them. In DNA, the CDR3 is TGCGCCAGCAGCCAAGACGCGACAGCCAATCAGCCCCAGCATTTT. It yields the protein CASSQDATANQPQHF.

The chain is built from TRBV4-1 and TRBJ2-4; 7 bases align to TRBD1. The junction had 5 bases not matched to a gene; V was cut back by 1 base and J by 5 bases. CDR3 length: 15 residues. Germline CDR1 reads MGHRA; CDR2 reads YSYEKL. The CDR3 DNA reads TGCGCCAGCAGCCAAGCCCCGGGACAGCAAAACATTCAGTACTTC. Protein sequence: CASSQAPGQQNIQYF.

This clone appeared a few times. The CDR3 spells CASSSRLGGRRNEQFF. The DNA of the CDR3 is TGTGCCAGCAGCTCACGACTGGGCGGGAGAAGAAATGAGCAGTTCTTC. The J gene is TRBJ2-1, the V gene TRBV7-8; TRBD2 aligns across 7 bases. In germline, CDR1 is SGHVS, CDR2 FQNEAQ. The CDR3 has 16 amino acids. V trimming: 4 bases; J trimming: 7 bases; junction bases outside the gene matches: 13.

This rearrangement joins TRBV29-1 to TRBJ1-2; TRBD1 might be the D (6 bases). The V end lost 4 bases, the J end lost 6 bases, and 12 bases lay between the germline ends. The germline V gene has CDR1 SQVTM and CDR2 ANQGSEA. The CDR3 extends over 12 amino acids. The CDR3 protein is CSVVTGTHGYTF. In nucleotides, the CDR3 is TGCAGCGTTGTTACAGGGACGCATGGCTACACCTTC.

This rearrangement joins TRBV30 to TRBJ2-1; 11 bases are shared with TRBD2. Germline CDR1 GTSNPN, CDR2 SVGIG (reference sequence). Trimming at V came to 4 bases and at J to 8 bases, leaving 4 bases not matched to a gene. CDR3 size: 13 residues. For the CDR3, the DNA is TGTGCCTGGACTAGCGGGAGGTTCGATGAGCAGTTCTTC. Its translation is CAWTSGRFDEQFF.

The chain carries TRBV5-1 and TRBJ2-5, with D perhaps TRBD2 (5 bases). CDR1 and CDR2 (germline): SGHRS, YFSETQ. The CDR3 runs to 17 residues. V dropped 1 base and J dropped 2 bases, with 18 bases sitting between them. The CDR3 region is CASSLFSFGDGQETQYF. In DNA form, the CDR3 reads TGCGCCAGCAGCTTGTTTTCGTTCGGGGATGGTCAAGAGACCCAGTACTTC. Filled out from reference TRBV5-1 and TRBJ2-5, the complete variable domain reads KAGVTQTPRYLIKTRGQQVTLSCSPISGHRSVSWYQQTPGQGLQFLFEYFSETQRNKGNFPGRFSGRQFSNSRSEMNVSTLELGDSALYLCASSLFSFGDGQETQYFGPGTRLLVL.

CDR3 region: CASSRPGTINTEAFF. The CDR3 DNA reads TGCGCCAGCAGCCGACCCGGGACAATAAACACTGAAGCTTTCTTT. The chain links TRBV4-1 to TRBJ1-1, with D perhaps TRBD1 (6 bases). This CDR3 contains 15 residues. V lost 4 bases and J lost 2, with 14 bases in between. Germline V gives CDR1 MGHRA, CDR2 YSYEKL.